This T cell receptor (beta chain) appears in the sequencing data of a study of lymphopenia after photon versus proton radiotherapy. Notes on the study in general: After lymphocyte nadir, photon-treated repertoires showed oligoclonal expansion, especially CD8+ Temra. Under photons, naive T cells and diversity fell while effector/memory populations rose.

Method: immunoSEQ multiplex PCR; TCRdb's copy keeps in-frame clones and lacks some. This table holds around 70,000 clones, just under 95% found once. With respect to this clone: The antigen is undetermined.

The CDR3 covers 15 residues. Germline values: CDR1 SGHKS, CDR2 YYEKEE (reference sequence). Trimming took off 1 base at V and 4 bases at J, with 12 bases between the two ends. The V call is TRBV5-5, the J call TRBJ1-5; D gene uncertain. This clonotype was sampled from a woman between 35 and 50 years old with cholangiocarcinoma. The material sequenced was peripheral blood, taken from a patient treated with photon-based radiotherapy. CDR3 amino acids: CASSLSASNNQPQHF. The CDR3 coding sequence is TGTGCCAGCAGCTTGTCGGCGAGTAATAATCAGCCCCAGCATTTT. The full variable domain, with the rest looked up from reference TRBV5-5 and TRBJ1-5, is DAGVTQSPTHLIKTRGQQVTLRCSPISGHKSVSWYQQVLGQGPQFIFQYYEKEERGRGNFPDRFSARQFPNYSSELNVNALLLGDSALYLCASSLSASNNQPQHFGDGTRLSIL.